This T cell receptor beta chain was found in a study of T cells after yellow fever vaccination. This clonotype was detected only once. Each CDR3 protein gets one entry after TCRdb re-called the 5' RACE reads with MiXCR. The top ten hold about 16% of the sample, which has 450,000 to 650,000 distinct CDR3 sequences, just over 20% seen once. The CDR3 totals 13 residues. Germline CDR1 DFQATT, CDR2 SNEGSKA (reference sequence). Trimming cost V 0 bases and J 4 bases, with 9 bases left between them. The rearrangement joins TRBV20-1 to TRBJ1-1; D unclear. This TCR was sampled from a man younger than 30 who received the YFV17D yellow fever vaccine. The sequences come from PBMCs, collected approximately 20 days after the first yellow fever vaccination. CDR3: CSARDPRATEAFF. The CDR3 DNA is TGCAGTGCTAGAGATCCGAGGGCCACTGAAGCTTTCTTT.